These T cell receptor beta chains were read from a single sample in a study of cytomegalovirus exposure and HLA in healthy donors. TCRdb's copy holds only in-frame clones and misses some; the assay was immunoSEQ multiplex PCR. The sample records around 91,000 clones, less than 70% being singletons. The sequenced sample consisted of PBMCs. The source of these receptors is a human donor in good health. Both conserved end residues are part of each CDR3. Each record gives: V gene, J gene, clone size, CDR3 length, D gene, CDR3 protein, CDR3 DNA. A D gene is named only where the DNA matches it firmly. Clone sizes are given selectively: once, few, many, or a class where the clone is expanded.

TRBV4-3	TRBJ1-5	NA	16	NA	CASSQDLQIGNQPQHF	TGCGCCAGCAGCCAAGACTTACAGATTGGCAATCAGCCCCAGCATTTT
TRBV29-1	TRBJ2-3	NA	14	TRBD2	CSSRREGFTDTQYF	TGCAGCTCCCGGAGGGAGGGCTTCACAGATACGCAGTATTTT
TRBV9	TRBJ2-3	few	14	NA	CASALGVHRDTQYF	TGTGCCAGCGCCCTCGGGGTTCACAGAGATACGCAGTATTTT
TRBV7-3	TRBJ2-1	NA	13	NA	CASSLGVSYEQFF	TGTGCCAGCAGCTTAGGAGTTTCCTATGAGCAGTTCTTC
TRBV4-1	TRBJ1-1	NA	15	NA	CASSQAPGGQAEAFF	TGCGCCAGCAGCCAAGCGCCGGGCGGGCAAGCTGAAGCTTTCTTT
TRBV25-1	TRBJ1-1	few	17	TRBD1	CASSASWDRGRGTEAFF	TGTGCCAGCAGTGCCTCCTGGGACAGGGGGCGCGGTACTGAAGCTTTCTTT
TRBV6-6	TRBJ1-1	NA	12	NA	CASSYGESEAFF	TGTGCCAGCAGTTACGGGGAGAGTGAAGCTTTCTTT
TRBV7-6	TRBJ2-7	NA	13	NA	CASSLDRPYEQYF	TGTGCCAGCAGCTTGGACAGACCCTACGAGCAGTACTTC
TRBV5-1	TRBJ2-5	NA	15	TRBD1	CASSFRNRGSETQYF	TGCGCCAGCAGCTTCCGTAACAGGGGTTCGGAGACCCAGTACTTC
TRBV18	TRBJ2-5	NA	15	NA	CASSPKAAAQETQYF	TGTGCCAGCTCACCTAAAGCGGCCGCCCAAGAGACCCAGTACTTC
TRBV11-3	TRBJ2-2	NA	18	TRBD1	CASSFKATGKRGTGELFF	TGTGCCAGCAGCTTCAAGGCGACAGGGAAAAGAGGCACCGGGGAGCTGTTTTTT
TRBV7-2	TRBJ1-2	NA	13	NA	CASTPRQGGGYTF	TGTGCCAGCACCCCTAGGCAGGGAGGTGGCTACACCTTC
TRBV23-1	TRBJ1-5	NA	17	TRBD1	CASSHGNRGAGNQPQHF	TGCGCCAGCAGCCATGGAAACAGGGGAGCGGGCAATCAGCCCCAGCATTTT
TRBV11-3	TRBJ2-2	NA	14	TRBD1	CASSGQGITGELFF	TGTGCCAGCAGCGGACAGGGAATTACCGGGGAGCTGTTTTTT
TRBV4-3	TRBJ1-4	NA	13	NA	CASSQARSEKLFF	TGCGCCAGCAGCCAAGCGCGATCCGAAAAACTGTTTTTT
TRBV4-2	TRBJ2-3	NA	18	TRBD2	CASSQAKYSGVGTDTQYF	TGTGCCAGCAGCCAAGCTAAATATAGCGGGGTCGGCACAGATACGCAGTATTTT
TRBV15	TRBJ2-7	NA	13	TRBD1	CATSRRTGDEQYF	TGTGCCACCAGCAGAAGGACAGGGGACGAGCAGTACTTC
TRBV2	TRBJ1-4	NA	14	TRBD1	CASSVNRGDEKLFF	TGTGCCAGCAGTGTAAACAGGGGAGACGAAAAACTGTTTTTT
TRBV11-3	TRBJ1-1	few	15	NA	CASSPRAGIRTEAFF	TGTGCCAGCAGCCCACGGGCGGGTATTAGGACTGAAGCTTTCTTT
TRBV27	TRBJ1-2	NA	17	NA	CASSFGGGYGVVYGYTF	TGTGCCAGCAGTTTTGGGGGGGGTTACGGCGTTGTGTATGGCTACACCTTC
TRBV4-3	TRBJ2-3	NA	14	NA	CASSQDTQEDTQYF	TGCGCCAGCAGCCAAGATACGCAAGAGGATACGCAGTATTTT
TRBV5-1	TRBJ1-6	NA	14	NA	CASSLRSYNSPLHF	TGCGCCAGCAGCTTGCGGTCCTATAATTCACCCCTCCACTTT
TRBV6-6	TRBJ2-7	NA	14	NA	CASSYAEGVYEQYF	TGTGCCAGCAGTTACGCAGAGGGTGTCTACGAGCAGTACTTC
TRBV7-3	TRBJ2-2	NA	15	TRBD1	CASSFRQGRAGELFF	TGTGCCAGCAGCTTCCGACAGGGCAGGGCCGGGGAGCTGTTTTTT
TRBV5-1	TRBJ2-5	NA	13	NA	CASSFQYQETQYF	TGCGCCAGCAGCTTTCAGTACCAAGAGACCCAGTACTTC
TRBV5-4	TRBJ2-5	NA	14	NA	CASSLPTGEETQYF	TGTGCCAGCAGCTTGCCTACGGGGGAAGAGACCCAGTACTTC
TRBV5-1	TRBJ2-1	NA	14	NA	CASSLAAGAYEQFF	TGCGCCAGCAGCTTGGCCGCAGGGGCATATGAGCAGTTCTTC
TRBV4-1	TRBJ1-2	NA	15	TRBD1	CASSQVPGGGYGYTF	TGCGCCAGCAGCCAAGTGCCAGGGGGCGGCTATGGCTACACCTTC
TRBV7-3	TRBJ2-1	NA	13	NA	CASSSSNYNEQFF	TGTGCCAGCAGCTCCTCTAACTACAATGAGCAGTTCTTC